This entry lists 23 T cell receptor beta chains sequenced from one sample in a study of Graves' ophthalmopathy and Graves' hyperthyroidism. Amplified material comprised TCR beta CDR3 regions derived from RNA transcripts. Second-round multiplex PCR came after a first-round RT-PCR that employed HTBI primers. MiXCR, run by TCRdb on the multiplex PCR reads, gives a single entry per CDR3 protein. This table holds about 590,000 distinct CDR3 sequences, roughly 40% found once. Sequencing input: peripheral blood or thyroid tissue (not recorded which). All receptors derive from an adult man with Graves' hyperthyroidism.

In this sample, this clonotype turned up a few times. V is TRBV5-6 and J is TRBJ1-1; a weak D match, TRBD1 (6 bases). The V and J ends lost 0 bases and 3 bases respectively, with 15 bases between them. This CDR3 spans 16 amino acids. Germline V CDR1 and CDR2: SGHDT, YYEEEE. CDR3 nucleotide sequence: TGTGCCAGCAGCTTGGCCAAATGGGGGCGTGACACTGAAGCTTTCTTT. Translated, it gives CASSLAKWGRDTEAFF.

This clonotype has a count of ten or more. This sequence joins TRBV13 and TRBJ2-2; tentative D call: TRBD1 (6 bases). The length of the CDR3 is 16 residues. The V end was cut by 5 bases, the J end by 5 bases, with 18 bases between. Germline V gene data show CDR1 as PRHDT and CDR2 as FYEKMQ (reference sequence). CDR3 sequence reads: CASSLPDRLSTGELFF. The CDR3 nucleotides read TGTGCCAGCAGCCTACCTGACAGGTTGAGTACCGGGGAGCTGTTTTTT.

This clonotype was recorded at least ten times. The chain combines TRBV7-8 with TRBJ2-7; no clear D. The CDR3 extends over 15 amino acids. The V end was cut by 1 base, the J end by 3 bases, with 13 bases between. The germline V gene encodes CDR1 SGHVS and CDR2 FQNEAQ. CDR3 nucleotide sequence: TGTGCCAGCAGCTTAGGACGGGCTGGCGACTACGAGCAGTACTTC. Amino acid sequence: CASSLGRAGDYEQYF.

The V call is TRBV6-1, the J call TRBJ1-5; D remains unclear. CDR1 MNHNS and CDR2 SASEGT come from the germline V gene. This CDR3 is built from 13 residues. The V and J ends lost 2 bases and 3 bases respectively, with 5 bases between them. The DNA for the CDR3 is TGTGCCAGCAGTGAACAGCCCAATCAGCCCCAGCATTTT. It encodes CASSEQPNQPQHF.

This chain joins TRBV5-1 and TRBJ2-7; 12 positions agree with TRBD2. Trimming cost V 6 bases and J 2 bases; bases outside gene matches: 6. The CDR3 has 15 residues. Germline-derived CDR1 and CDR2 are SGHRS and YFSETQ. The CDR3 region is CASKTSGGLTYEQYF. DNA for the CDR3: TGCGCCAGCAAGACTAGCGGGGGCCTAACCTACGAGCAGTACTTC.

The V and J genes are TRBV6-1 and TRBJ2-7; D may be TRBD2 (6 bases). Germline V gives CDR1 MNHNS, CDR2 SASEGT. Trimming left V 4 bases short and J 7 bases short, with 8 bases between. The length of the CDR3 is 11 residues. CDR3 in amino acids: CASSGTIEQYF. The CDR3 nucleotides are TGTGCCAGCAGTGGGACTATAGAGCAGTACTTC.

The chain has TRBV10-3 and TRBJ2-5; tentative D call: TRBD1 (6 bases). Germline CDR1 and CDR2: ENHRY and SYGVKD. V was pared by 10 bases and J by 0 bases, with 12 bases between. This CDR3 has 13 amino acids. The CDR3 here is CASRTEYQETQYF. The CDR3 DNA sequence: TGTGCCAGCCGGACAGAGTACCAAGAGACCCAGTACTTC.

This clonotype was seen many times. This rearrangement joins TRBV4-1 to TRBJ1-4; 7 bases line up with TRBD1. Germline CDR1 MGHRA, CDR2 YSYEKL. The CDR3 loop spans 15 amino acids. Trimming cost V 4 bases and J 8 bases; bases outside gene matches: 10. The DNA of the CDR3 is TGCGCCAGCAGCCCCCCGGACAGGCGGGGAGAAAAACTGTTTTTT. It codes for CASSPPDRRGEKLFF.

This clonotype was seen many times. The CDR3 coding sequence is TGTGCCAGCAGTGAAACCCGGGACAGCTATGGCTACACCTTC. Residues: CASSETRDSYGYTF. This rearrangement joins TRBV2 to TRBJ1-2; TRBD1 matches 7 bases. From germline, CDR1 is SNHLY and CDR2 FYNNEI. The CDR3 loop spans 14 amino acids. The ends lost 2 bases at V and 4 bases at J; junction bases unmatched: 4.

Regarding this clonotype: The junction differs from germline at one of its ends, possibly a read error. The chain couples TRBV29-1 to TRBJ2-6; no firm D call. The germline gives CDR1 SQVTM, CDR2 ANQGSEA. There are 9 residues in the CDR3. The DNA of the CDR3 is TGCAGCGCCATGAACACTGAAGCTTTC. This translates into CSAMNTEAF.

In its sample, this clonotype was seen a few times. DNA of the CDR3: TGCAGTGCTAGAGATTATTCTCTAGCGGGGTTCAACACCGGGGAGCTGTTTTTT. The encoded protein is CSARDYSLAGFNTGELFF. V gene TRBV20-1 combines with J gene TRBJ2-2, with 9 bases lining up with TRBD2. Trimming cost V 0 bases and J 2 bases; bases outside gene matches: 10. Germline CDR1 is DFQATT and CDR2 is SNEGSKA (reference sequence). The CDR3 contains 18 residues.

The chain recombines TRBV2 with TRBJ2-3; no reliable D call. CDR1 SNHLY and CDR2 FYNNEI come from the germline V gene. The CDR3 is 14 residues long. Trimming took 1 base from V and 2 from J, leaving 7 bases between them. This CDR3 is CASSEERPTDTQYF. CDR3 DNA sequence: TGTGCCAGCAGTGAAGAGCGACCCACAGATACGCAGTATTTT.

This clonotype was picked up a small number of times. The J gene is TRBJ1-1, the V gene TRBV6-1; perhaps TRBD1 as D (5 bases). Trimming removed 2 bases at V and 1 base at J, with 11 bases between. CDR3 length: 15 amino acids. Germline CDR1 reads MNHNS; CDR2 reads SASEGT. The CDR3 region is CASSEIDTGNTEAFF. In DNA, the CDR3 is TGTGCCAGCAGTGAAATTGACACAGGGAACACTGAAGCTTTCTTT.

This clonotype has a single count. A much larger clone is a single base away; this may be a read error. The chain recombines TRBV7-2 with TRBJ2-5, with a possible D match to TRBD1 (6 bases). Germline CDR1 SGHTA, CDR2 FQGNSA. This CDR3 contains 15 residues. The CDR3 protein is CASSFPDRSQETRYF. The CDR3 nucleotides are TGCGCCAGCAGCTTCCCCGACAGGAGCCAAGAGACCCGGTACTTC. The variable domain in full, with the rest retrieved from reference TRBV7-2 and TRBJ2-5, is GAGVSQSPSNKVTEKGKDVELRCDPISGHTALYWYRQSLGQGLEFLIYFQGNSAPDKSGLPSDRFSAERTGGSVSTLTIQRTQQEDSAVYLCASSFPDRSQETRYFGPGTRLLVL.

The sample holds many counts of this clonotype. V gene TRBV2 combines with J gene TRBJ1-1; no clear D. CDR1 SNHLY and CDR2 FYNNEI come from the germline V gene. This CDR3 has 14 residues. The germline V and J ends were trimmed by 7 bases and 4 bases, with 16 bases remaining between them. CDR3 sequence reads: CASKERGLVTEAFF. Here the CDR3 DNA reads TGTGCCAGCAAAGAACGAGGGTTGGTCACTGAAGCTTTCTTT.

The CDR3 region is CASSVGNRNEQFF. Here the CDR3 DNA reads TGCGCCAGCAGCGTCGGGAATCGCAATGAGCAGTTCTTC. V is TRBV5-1 and J is TRBJ2-1; tentatively, D is TRBD2 (5 bases). V dropped 4 bases and J dropped 6 bases, with 11 bases sitting between them. From germline, CDR1 is SGHRS and CDR2 YFSETQ. The CDR3 loop spans 13 amino acids.

CDR3 sequence: CASSLTPGQSNQPQHF. CDR3 sequence (DNA): TGCGCCAGCAGCCTTACTCCGGGACAGAGCAATCAGCCCCAGCATTTT. The gene calls are TRBV4-1 and TRBJ1-5; 7 positions agree with TRBD1. CDR1 MGHRA and CDR2 YSYEKL come from the germline V gene. The CDR3 covers 16 residues. The trim removed 4 bases at V and 1 base at J, leaving 7 bases unmatched.

This clonotype was counted at least ten times. The rearrangement uses TRBV7-2 and TRBJ1-1; D is undetermined. V shed 3 bases and J shed 3 bases, with 8 bases lying between them. The CDR3 has 13 residues. Germline V gene data show CDR1 as SGHTA and CDR2 as FQGNSA. The CDR3 DNA is TGTGCCAGCAGCTTCCCCCACTACACTGAAGCTTTCTTT. Encoded protein: CASSFPHYTEAFF.

This clonotype was counted many times. J is TRBJ2-7 and V is TRBV2; either TRBD1 or TRBD2 may fit D (6 bases each). From germline, CDR1 is SNHLY and CDR2 FYNNEI. The CDR3 spans 13 residues. V was trimmed by 6 bases and J by 2 bases, leaving 11 bases between them. DNA of the CDR3: TGTGCCAGCAGGTGGGGGGCTCCCTACGAGCAGTACTTC. This sequence encodes CASRWGAPYEQYF.

This clonotype was observed many times. This sequence joins TRBV25-1 and TRBJ1-2; 10 bases map to TRBD1. Germline V gene data show CDR1 as MGHDK and CDR2 as SYGVNS. Trimming removed 8 bases from V and 8 bases from J; junction bases left unmatched: 11. The length of the CDR3 is 14 residues. CDR3 sequence: CASRAPGQGIGYTF. In DNA, the CDR3 is TGTGCCAGCCGGGCACCGGGACAGGGGATCGGCTACACCTTC.

This sequence joins TRBV24-1 and TRBJ2-3, with 7 bases fitting TRBD1. This CDR3 is 17 amino acids long. Trimming at V came to 4 bases and at J to 1 base, leaving 10 bases not matched to a gene. Germline V gene sequence: CDR1 KGHDR, CDR2 SFDVKD. The CDR3 nucleotides read TGTGCCACCAGTGACCCCCGGACAGGAGTAGGCACAGATACGCAGTATTTT. Its translation: CATSDPRTGVGTDTQYF.

Comments on this clonotype: In this CDR3 the conserved last residue, phenylalanine or tryptophan, is missing, so a read error is likely. J is TRBJ1-2 and V is TRBV4-1; D unclear. CDR3 length equals 15 residues. V was clipped by 0 bases and J by 5 bases, with 13 bases between them. Germline V gene lookup returns CDR1 MGHRA and CDR2 YSYEKL. The CDR3 DNA follows: TGCGCCAGCAGCCAAGAGGGAGGGTCTGTATATGGCTACACCTCC. Its translation is CASSQEGGSVYGYTS.

This clonotype was counted at least ten times. This chain connects TRBV20-1 to TRBJ2-5, with 7 positions matching TRBD1. Losses at the gene ends were 3 bases for V and 3 bases for J; bases not matched to a gene: 10. CDR1 is DFQATT and CDR2 is SNEGSKA in the germline V gene (reference sequence). This CDR3 spans 15 amino acids. CDR3 amino acids: CSASRPGQKEETQYF. For the CDR3, the DNA is TGCAGTGCTAGTCGCCCGGGACAGAAAGAAGAGACCCAGTACTTC.